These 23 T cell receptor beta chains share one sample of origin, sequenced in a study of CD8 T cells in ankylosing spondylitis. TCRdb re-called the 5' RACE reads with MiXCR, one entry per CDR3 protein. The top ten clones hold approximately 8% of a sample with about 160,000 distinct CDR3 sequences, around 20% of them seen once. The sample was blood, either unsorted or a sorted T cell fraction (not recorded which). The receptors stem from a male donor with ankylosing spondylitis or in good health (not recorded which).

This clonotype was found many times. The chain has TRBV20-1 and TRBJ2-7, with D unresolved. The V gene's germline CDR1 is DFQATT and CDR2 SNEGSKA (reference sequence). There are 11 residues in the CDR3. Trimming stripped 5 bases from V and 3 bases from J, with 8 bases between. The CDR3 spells CSAPVGYEQYF. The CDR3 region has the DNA TGCAGTGCTCCGGTGGGCTACGAGCAGTACTTC.

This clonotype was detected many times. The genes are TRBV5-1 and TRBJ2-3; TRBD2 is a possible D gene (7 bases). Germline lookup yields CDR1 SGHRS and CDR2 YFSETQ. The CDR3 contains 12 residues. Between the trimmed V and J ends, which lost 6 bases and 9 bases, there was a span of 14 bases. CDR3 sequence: CASNQGRGTQYF. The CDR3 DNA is TGCGCCAGCAACCAGGGGCGGGGGACGCAGTATTTT.

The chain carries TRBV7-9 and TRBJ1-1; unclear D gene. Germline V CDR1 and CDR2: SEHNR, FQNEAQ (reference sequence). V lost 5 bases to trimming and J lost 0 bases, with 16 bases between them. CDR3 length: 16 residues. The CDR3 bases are TGTGCCAGCAGCGGAGCCAAACATGTTCTGAACACTGAAGCTTTCTTT. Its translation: CASSGAKHVLNTEAFF.

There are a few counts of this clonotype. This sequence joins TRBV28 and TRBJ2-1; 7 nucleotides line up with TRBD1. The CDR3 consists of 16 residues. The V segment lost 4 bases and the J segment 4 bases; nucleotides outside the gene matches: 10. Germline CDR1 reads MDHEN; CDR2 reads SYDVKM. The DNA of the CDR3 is TGTGCCAGCAGTTCGGGACAGCAATTAAGGTACAATGAGCAGTTCTTC. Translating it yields CASSSGQQLRYNEQFF.

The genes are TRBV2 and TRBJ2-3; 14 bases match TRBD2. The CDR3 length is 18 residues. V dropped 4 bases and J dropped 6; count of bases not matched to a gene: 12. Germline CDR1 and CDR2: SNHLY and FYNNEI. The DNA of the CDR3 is TGTGCCAGCAGTGGCGGGACTAGCGGGAGAGGGGGCTTTGATACGCAGTATTTT. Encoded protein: CASSGGTSGRGGFDTQYF.

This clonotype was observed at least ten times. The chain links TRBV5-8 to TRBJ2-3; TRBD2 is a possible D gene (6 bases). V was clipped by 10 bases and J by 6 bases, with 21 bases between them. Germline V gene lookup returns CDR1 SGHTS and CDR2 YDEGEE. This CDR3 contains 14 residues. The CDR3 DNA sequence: TGTGCCGGCGGGATTGGACACCTGAGGGATACGCAGTATTTT. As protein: CAGGIGHLRDTQYF.

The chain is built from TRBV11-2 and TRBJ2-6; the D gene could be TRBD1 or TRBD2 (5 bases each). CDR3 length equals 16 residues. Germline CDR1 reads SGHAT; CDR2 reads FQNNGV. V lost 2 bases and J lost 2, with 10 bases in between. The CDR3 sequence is CASSLLRGTGANVLTF. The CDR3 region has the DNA TGTGCCAGCAGCTTATTGAGGGGAACTGGGGCCAACGTCCTGACTTTC.

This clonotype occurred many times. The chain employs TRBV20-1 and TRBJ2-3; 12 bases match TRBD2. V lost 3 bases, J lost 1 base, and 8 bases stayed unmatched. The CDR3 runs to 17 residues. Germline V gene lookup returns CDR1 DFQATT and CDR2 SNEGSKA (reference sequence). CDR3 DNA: TGCAGTGCTAGTCGGGGACTAGCGGGCCTGGGCACAGATACGCAGTATTTT. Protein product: CSASRGLAGLGTDTQYF.

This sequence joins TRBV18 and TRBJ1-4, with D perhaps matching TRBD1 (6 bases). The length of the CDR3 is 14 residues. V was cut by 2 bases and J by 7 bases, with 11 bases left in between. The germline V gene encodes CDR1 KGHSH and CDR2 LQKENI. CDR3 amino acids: CASSPGGGSEKLFF. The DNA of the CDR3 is TGTGCCAGCTCACCAGGGGGCGGTTCTGAAAAACTGTTTTTT.

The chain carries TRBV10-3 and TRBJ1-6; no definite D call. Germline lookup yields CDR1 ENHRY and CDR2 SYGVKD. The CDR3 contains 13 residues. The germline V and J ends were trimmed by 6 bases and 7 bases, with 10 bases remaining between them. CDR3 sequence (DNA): TGTGCCATCAGGGGCATGAAGAATTCACCCCTCCACTTT. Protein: CAIRGMKNSPLHF.

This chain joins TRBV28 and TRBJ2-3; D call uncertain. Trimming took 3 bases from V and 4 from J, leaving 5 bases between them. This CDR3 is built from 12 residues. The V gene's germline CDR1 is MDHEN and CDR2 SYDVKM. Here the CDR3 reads CASSFWADTQYF. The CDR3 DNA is TGTGCCAGCAGTTTTTGGGCAGATACGCAGTATTTT. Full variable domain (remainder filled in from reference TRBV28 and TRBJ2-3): DVKVTQSSRYLVKRTGEKVFLECVQDMDHENMFWYRQDPGLGLRLIYFSYDVKMKEKGDIPEGYSVSREKKERFSLILESASTNQTSMYLCASSFWADTQYFGPGTRLTVL.

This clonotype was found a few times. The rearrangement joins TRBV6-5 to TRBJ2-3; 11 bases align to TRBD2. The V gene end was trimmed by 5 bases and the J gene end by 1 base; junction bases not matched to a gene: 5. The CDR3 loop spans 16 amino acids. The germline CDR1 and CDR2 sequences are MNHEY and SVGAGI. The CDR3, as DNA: TGTGCCAGCAGTACCTCACTAGCGGGAGGCACAGATACGCAGTATTTT. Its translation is CASSTSLAGGTDTQYF.

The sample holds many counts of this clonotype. The CDR3 sequence is CASSFWSTPEWNTGELFF. The CDR3 DNA sequence: TGTGCCAGCAGTTTTTGGTCTACACCCGAATGGAACACCGGGGAGCTGTTTTTT. This sequence joins TRBV27 and TRBJ2-2, with D unclear. Germline V gene lookup returns CDR1 MNHEY and CDR2 SMNVEV (reference sequence). The germline V and J ends were trimmed by 3 bases and 1 base, with 18 bases remaining between them. The CDR3 is 18 amino acids.

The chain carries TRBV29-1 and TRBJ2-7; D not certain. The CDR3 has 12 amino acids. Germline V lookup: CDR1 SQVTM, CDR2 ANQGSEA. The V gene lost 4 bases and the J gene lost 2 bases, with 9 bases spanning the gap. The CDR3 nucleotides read TGCAGCGTTGCCCAGGCTCCCTACGAGCAGTACTTC. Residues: CSVAQAPYEQYF.

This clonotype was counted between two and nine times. The DNA of the CDR3 is TGTGCCAGTAGTTCGGGACTAGCGCATGGGGAGACCCAGTACTTC. It specifies CASSSGLAHGETQYF. This rearrangement joins TRBV19 to TRBJ2-5; 10 positions match TRBD2. Looked up from germline, CDR1 is LNHDA and CDR2 is SQIVND (reference sequence). V lost 5 bases to trimming and J lost 5 bases; unmatched junction nucleotides: 8. This CDR3 is built from 15 residues. Variable domain in full (rest from reference TRBV19 and TRBJ2-5): DGGITQSPKYLFRKEGQNVTLSCEQNLNHDAMYWYRQDPGQGLRLIYYSQIVNDFQKGDIAEGYSVSREKKESFPLTVTSAQKNPTAFYLCASSSGLAHGETQYFGPGTRLLVL.

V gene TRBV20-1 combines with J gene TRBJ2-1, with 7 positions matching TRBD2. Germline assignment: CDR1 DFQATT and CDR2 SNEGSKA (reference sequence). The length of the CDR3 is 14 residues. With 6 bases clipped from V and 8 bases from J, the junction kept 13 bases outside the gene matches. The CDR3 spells CSAPAGDFGDEQFF. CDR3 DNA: TGCAGTGCCCCCGCGGGAGATTTTGGCGATGAGCAGTTCTTC.

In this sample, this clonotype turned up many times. The chain's CDR3 is CATSAPGHNSPLHF. The CDR3 nucleotides are TGTGCCACCAGTGCTCCGGGCCATAATTCACCCCTCCACTTT. The chain joins TRBV24-1 to TRBJ1-6; D is undetermined. Deletions cut 5 bases from V and 5 bases from J, with 9 bases between. There are 14 residues in the CDR3. Germline assignment: CDR1 KGHDR and CDR2 SFDVKD.

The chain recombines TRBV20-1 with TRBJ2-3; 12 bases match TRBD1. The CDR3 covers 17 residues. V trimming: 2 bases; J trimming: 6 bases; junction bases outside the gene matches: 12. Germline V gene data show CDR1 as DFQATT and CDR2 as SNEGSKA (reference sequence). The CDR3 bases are TGCAGTGCTAGATCCCGGGGACAGGGGGCCTTCGGTGATACGCAGTATTTT. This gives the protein CSARSRGQGAFGDTQYF.

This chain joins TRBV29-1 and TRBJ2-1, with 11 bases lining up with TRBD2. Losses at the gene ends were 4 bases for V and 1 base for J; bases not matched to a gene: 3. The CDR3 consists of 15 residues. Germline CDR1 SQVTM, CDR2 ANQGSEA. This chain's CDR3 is CSVAPSGRSYNEQFF. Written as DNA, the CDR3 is TGCAGCGTTGCGCCTAGCGGGAGGTCCTACAATGAGCAGTTCTTC.

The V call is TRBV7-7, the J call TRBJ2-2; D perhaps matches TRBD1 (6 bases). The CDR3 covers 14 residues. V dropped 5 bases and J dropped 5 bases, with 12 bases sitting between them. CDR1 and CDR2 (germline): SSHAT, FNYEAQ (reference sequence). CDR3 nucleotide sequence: TGTGCCAGCAGCCTAGGACAGCGAACCGGGGAGCTGTTTTTT. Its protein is CASSLGQRTGELFF.

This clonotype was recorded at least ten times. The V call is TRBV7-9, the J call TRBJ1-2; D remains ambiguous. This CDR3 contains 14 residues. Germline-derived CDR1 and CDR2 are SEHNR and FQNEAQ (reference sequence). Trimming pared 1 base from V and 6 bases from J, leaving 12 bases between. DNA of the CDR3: TGTGCCAGCAGCTTAGATCGAGGGTTGGATGGCTACACCTTC. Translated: CASSLDRGLDGYTF.

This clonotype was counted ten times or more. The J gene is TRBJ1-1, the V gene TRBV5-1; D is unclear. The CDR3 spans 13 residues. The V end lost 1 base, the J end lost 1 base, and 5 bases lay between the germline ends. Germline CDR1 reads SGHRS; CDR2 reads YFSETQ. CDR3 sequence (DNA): TGCGCCAGCAGCTTGACGACGAACACTGAAGCTTTCTTT. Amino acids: CASSLTTNTEAFF.

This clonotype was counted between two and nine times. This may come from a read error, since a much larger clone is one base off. This chain's CDR3 is CASSLTASTDTQYF. The CDR3 region has the DNA TGTGCCAGCAGTTTGACAGCCAGCACAGATACGCAGTATTTT. V and J are TRBV6-6 and TRBJ2-3, with D possibly being TRBD1 (5 bases). CDR3 size: 14 residues. V shed 4 bases and J shed 0 bases, with 8 bases lying between them. CDR1 MNHNY and CDR2 SVGAGI come from the germline V gene (reference sequence).